The TCR beta chain under discussion was sequenced for a study of identical twins. Findings of the study overall: The authors drew conclusions from cross-sectional statistical analysis rather than following the same donors. With beta out-of-frame sequences, excess sharing by twins was weaker. Abundant cord blood beta clonotypes carried fewer insertions; memory repertoires showed none.

A universal primer site was added by template switching, and unique molecular identifiers were carried by the cDNA. MiXCR, applied by TCRdb to the 5' RACE reads, yields one record per CDR3 protein. The sample carries approximately 490,000 distinct CDR3 sequences, 20% to 25% recorded once. Of note for this clonotype: Its target is not known.

V was shortened by 4 bases and J by 6 bases, with 13 bases between the two germline ends. The V gene's germline CDR1 is LNHDA and CDR2 SQIVND (reference sequence). This CDR3 region has 14 residues. This sample was shared with a second study, whose subject was yellow fever vaccine responses in identical twins.

The sequenced material came from CD4+ T cells sorted from blood. The gene calls are TRBV19 and TRBJ2-1; the D gene is possibly TRBD1 (6 bases). This TCR came from a woman under 30 in good health. The CDR3 is CASSTTGIPNEQFF. CDR3 DNA: TGTGCCAGTAGTACCACAGGGATCCCCAATGAGCAGTTCTTC.